This TCR beta chain was found in a study of T-cell memory formation after mild COVID-19. Study-wide findings and caveats: Clones contracting day 15 to 85 were balanced CD4/CD8; later expanders leaned CD4+. Pre-infection memory contained some responding clones, which suggested that cross-reactive memory had joined.

TCRdb ran MiXCR on the 5' RACE reads and lists one entry per CDR3 protein. In the table there are hundreds of thousands of distinct CDR3 sequences, roughly a sixth of which are singletons. This clonotype was seen only once. No antigen is known for it. The receptor was isolated from an adult woman who had mild COVID-19 (a few samples of this study predate the infection). Cell type and time point are not known. The sequenced material came from PBMCs or a T cell subset sorted from them (not recorded which).

This chain's CDR3 is CASSPGTSGREFF. DNA of the CDR3: TGTGCCAGCAGCCCAGGGACTAGCGGGAGGGAGTTCTTC. The J gene is TRBJ2-1, the V gene TRBV7-9; 16 bases align to TRBD2. Germline loops: CDR1 SEHNR, CDR2 FQNEAQ (reference sequence). This CDR3 is 13 amino acids long. With V trimmed by 5 bases and J by 14 bases, 3 bases remained unmatched.